Below are 7 T cell receptor beta chains sequenced from a single sample in a study of T-cell memory formation after mild COVID-19. TCRdb analysed the 5' RACE reads with MiXCR anew, one entry per CDR3 protein. This table has about 260,000 distinct CDR3 sequences, around 15% appearing once. The specimen sequenced was PBMCs or a T cell subset sorted from them (not recorded which). These receptors all come from a young man who had mild COVID-19 (a few samples of this study predate the infection). Cell type and time point are not known.

This clonotype occurred a few times. The CDR3 sequence is CASSQDPNSIYEQYV. DNA for the CDR3: TGTGCCAGCAGCCAAGATCCGAATTCTATCTACGAGCAGTACGTC. The chain carries TRBV3-1 and TRBJ2-7; D is uncertain. The CDR3 contains 15 residues. Germline CDR1 is LGHDT and CDR2 is YNNKEL (reference sequence). Trimming removed 0 bases from V and 3 bases from J, with 12 bases in between.

This clonotype has more than one count but fewer than ten. V gene TRBV5-1 combines with J gene TRBJ2-1; 11 bases are a match to TRBD2. CDR3 length: 16 residues. V lost 1 base to trimming and J lost 16 bases; unmatched junction nucleotides: 16. Germline CDR1 is SGHRS and CDR2 is YFSETQ. The CDR3 loop is CASSLNPGTSGPGVFF. For the CDR3, the DNA is TGCGCCAGCAGCTTGAACCCCGGGACTAGCGGTCCGGGCGTATTCTTC.

V is TRBV4-1 and J is TRBJ1-1; 9 bases map to TRBD1. The CDR3 is 16 residues long. Germline-derived CDR1 and CDR2 are MGHRA and YSYEKL. Losses at the gene ends were 1 base for V and 6 bases for J; bases not matched to a gene: 9. The CDR3 nucleotides read TGCGCCAGCAGCCAAGTCCCGGGACAGGGATGGGCTGAAGCTTTCTTT. It yields the protein CASSQVPGQGWAEAFF.

This clonotype was counted between two and nine times. The J gene is TRBJ2-5, the V gene TRBV2; D is undetermined. V was cut by 8 bases and J by 5 bases, with 15 bases left in between. CDR3 length: 13 amino acids. The germline gives CDR1 SNHLY, CDR2 FYNNEI. The CDR3 here is CASGPRVRETQYF. CDR3 nucleotides: TGTGCCAGCGGCCCTAGGGTCCGGGAGACCCAGTACTTC. Full variable domain (outside the CDR3, taken from reference TRBV2 and TRBJ2-5): EPEVTQTPSHQVTQMGQEVILRCVPISNHLYFYWYRQILGQKVEFLVSFYNNEISEKSEIFDDQFSVERPDGSNFTLKIRSTKLEDSAMYFCASGPRVRETQYFGPGTRLLVL.

There are a few counts of this clonotype. The chain links TRBV25-1 to TRBJ1-2, with D perhaps matching TRBD1 (5 bases). Deletions cut 4 bases from V and 3 bases from J, with 24 bases between. There are 18 residues in the CDR3. Germline values: CDR1 MGHDK, CDR2 SYGVNS. CDR3 in DNA: TGTGCCAGCAGTGGAGGGGCGGCCAGAGGGAAAGGCCACTATGGCTACACCTTC. It encodes CASSGGAARGKGHYGYTF.

The chain couples TRBV4-2 to TRBJ1-1; D perhaps matches TRBD1 (5 bases). V lost 10 bases to trimming and J lost 1 base, with 19 bases between them. The CDR3 is made up of 15 amino acids. In germline, CDR1 is LGHNA, CDR2 YNFKEQ. CDR3 in amino acids: CATTLVGQGNTEAFF. CDR3 nucleotide sequence: TGTGCCACCACCTTAGTTGGGCAGGGGAACACTGAAGCTTTCTTT.

There are many counts of this clonotype. The rearrangement links TRBV7-2 to TRBJ2-6, with D possibly TRBD1 on 6 matching bases. Per germline, CDR1 SGHTA and CDR2 FQGNSA. Deletions cut 4 bases from V and 3 bases from J, with 10 bases between. CDR3 length: 15 amino acids. Written as DNA, the CDR3 is TGTGCCAGCAGCTCGGGGACACGTGGGGCCAACGTCCTGACTTTC. This translates into CASSSGTRGANVLTF.